The clone carrying this TCR beta chain came up a few times. The data were taken from a study of cytomegalovirus exposure and HLA in healthy donors. The primer mix had 60 Vbeta and 13 Jbeta primers. TCRdb's copy holds only in-frame clones and misses some; the assay was immunoSEQ multiplex PCR. The sample contains some 93,000 clones, 78% of which appear only once. The CDR3 is made up of 17 amino acids. The V gene's germline CDR1 is SGHRS and CDR2 YFSETQ. The V gene lost 2 bases and the J gene lost 4 bases, with 18 bases spanning the gap. The chain joins TRBV5-1 to TRBJ1-4; tentatively, D is TRBD1 (6 bases). Sequencing was performed on PBMCs. This clonotype was sampled from a woman between 35 and 50 years old in good health and CMV-seronegative. As DNA, the CDR3 is TGCGCCAGCAGCTTCCGGCAGGGGCAGGGGCTTAATGAAAAACTGTTTTTT. Translating it yields CASSFRQGQGLNEKLFF.